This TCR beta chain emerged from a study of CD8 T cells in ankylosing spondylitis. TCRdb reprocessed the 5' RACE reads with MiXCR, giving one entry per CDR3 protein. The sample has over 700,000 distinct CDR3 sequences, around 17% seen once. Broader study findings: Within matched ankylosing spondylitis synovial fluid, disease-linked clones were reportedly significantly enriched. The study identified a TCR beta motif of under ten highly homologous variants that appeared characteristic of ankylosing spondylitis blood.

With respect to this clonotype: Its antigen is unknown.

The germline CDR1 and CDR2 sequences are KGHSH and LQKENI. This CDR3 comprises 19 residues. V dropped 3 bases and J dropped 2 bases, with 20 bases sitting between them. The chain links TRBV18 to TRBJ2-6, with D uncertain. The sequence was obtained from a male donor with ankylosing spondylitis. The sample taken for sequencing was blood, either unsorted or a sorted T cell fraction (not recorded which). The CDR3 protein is CASSPESVLTFAGANVLTF. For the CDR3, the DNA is TGTGCCAGCTCACCCGAGTCGGTCCTGACCTTCGCTGGGGCCAACGTCCTGACTTTC.